These T cell receptor beta chains were read from a single sample in a study of human versus mouse CDR3 diversity and MHC coevolution. Sequenced by immunoSEQ multiplex PCR; TCRdb stores in-frame clones only, minus some. Of around 77,000 clones in the sample, just under 95% were seen once. The sample comprised naive CD4+ T cells from blood. These receptors were taken from a person aged 25 to 75 in good health. CDR3s include the opening cysteine and the closing phenylalanine or tryptophan. The D gene is left open where the match is weak. For some rows the clone size is stated as once, few or many, or as a class when expanded; others skip it.

j_gene: TRBJ1-5; v_gene: TRBV4-1; abundance: .; d_gene: TRBD1; CDR3nt: TGCGCCAGCAGCCAAGAGGGGACAGGGCAGCCCCAGCATTTT; CDR3aa: CASSQEGTGQPQHF
j_gene: TRBJ2-7; v_gene: TRBV2; abundance: .; d_gene: TRBD2; CDR3nt: TGTGCCAGCGGAGCGGGACGGTTGGCTTTACCCTACGAGCAGTACTTC; CDR3aa: CASGAGRLALPYEQYF
j_gene: TRBJ1-5; v_gene: TRBV10-2; abundance: few; d_gene: .; CDR3nt: TGCGCCAGCAGTGCCGGGGGAGGGAGTCAGCCCCAGCATTTT; CDR3aa: CASSAGGGSQPQHF
j_gene: TRBJ2-7; v_gene: TRBV5-5; abundance: few; d_gene: .; CDR3nt: TGTGCCAGCAGCCCCAAAGGACTACCCACTGACTACGAGCAGTACTTC; CDR3aa: CASSPKGLPTDYEQYF
j_gene: TRBJ2-3; v_gene: TRBV5-1; abundance: .; d_gene: TRBD1; CDR3nt: TGCGCCAGTCAGACAGGGAGTATTACAGATACGCAGTATTTT; CDR3aa: CASQTGSITDTQYF
j_gene: TRBJ2-7; v_gene: TRBV27; abundance: .; d_gene: TRBD2; CDR3nt: TGTGCCAGCAGGACTAGCGGGGGTTACGAGCAGTACTTC; CDR3aa: CASRTSGGYEQYF
j_gene: TRBJ2-7; v_gene: TRBV30; abundance: .; d_gene: TRBD1; CDR3nt: TGTGCCTACGACAGGGGCTGGAGAGAGCAGTACTTC; CDR3aa: CAYDRGWREQYF
j_gene: TRBJ2-7; v_gene: TRBV7-2; abundance: .; d_gene: TRBD1; CDR3nt: TGTGCCAGCACCACCCGGGGACAGCCCTACGAGCAGTACTTC; CDR3aa: CASTTRGQPYEQYF
j_gene: TRBJ1-2; v_gene: TRBV7-9; abundance: .; d_gene: .; CDR3nt: TGTGCCAGCAGCTCCCCAGAGGGTGACTATGGCTACACCTTC; CDR3aa: CASSSPEGDYGYTF
j_gene: TRBJ2-5; v_gene: TRBV7-9; abundance: .; d_gene: .; CDR3nt: TGTGCCAGCAGCTTCCTCCACACACAAGAGACCCAGTACTTC; CDR3aa: CASSFLHTQETQYF
j_gene: TRBJ1-4; v_gene: TRBV18; abundance: .; d_gene: TRBD1; CDR3nt: TGTGCCAGCTCACCGCTTCTACAGGGGACAGAAAATGAAAAACTGTTTTTT; CDR3aa: CASSPLLQGTENEKLFF
j_gene: TRBJ2-3; v_gene: TRBV5-1; abundance: .; d_gene: TRBD2; CDR3nt: TGCGCCAGCAATCCGGCGGGGGGCACAGATACGCAGTATTTT; CDR3aa: CASNPAGGTDTQYF
j_gene: TRBJ2-5; v_gene: TRBV19; abundance: .; d_gene: TRBD1; CDR3nt: TGTGCCAGTAGTATGGGAACAGGGGCCCGATCAGAGACCCAGTACTTC; CDR3aa: CASSMGTGARSETQYF
j_gene: TRBJ2-3; v_gene: TRBV6-6; abundance: .; d_gene: .; CDR3nt: TGTGCCAGCAGTTTCGGGGAGCGGCTGTTGGCAGATACGCAGTATTTC; CDR3aa: CASSFGERLLADTQYF
j_gene: TRBJ2-1; v_gene: TRBV5-1; abundance: .; d_gene: TRBD2; CDR3nt: TGCGCCAGCAGCTTGGTTAGCGGGAGTAGGGATGAGCAGTTCTTC; CDR3aa: CASSLVSGSRDEQFF
j_gene: TRBJ2-2; v_gene: TRBV4-2; abundance: .; d_gene: TRBD2; CDR3nt: TGTGCCAGCAGCCGCGAGCGGGGTACCGGGGAGCTGTTTTTT; CDR3aa: CASSRERGTGELFF
j_gene: TRBJ1-3; v_gene: TRBV18; abundance: once; d_gene: TRBD1; CDR3nt: TGTGCCAGCTCACCAGGGACAGGGTCGGTAATCTCTGGAAACACCATATATTTT; CDR3aa: CASSPGTGSVISGNTIYF
j_gene: TRBJ1-4; v_gene: TRBV7-2; abundance: .; d_gene: .; CDR3nt: TGTGCCAGCAGCTTCCGGGGTTTAGCAACTAATGAAAAACTGTTTTTT; CDR3aa: CASSFRGLATNEKLFF
j_gene: TRBJ2-1; v_gene: TRBV10-1; abundance: .; d_gene: TRBD2; CDR3nt: TGCGCCAGCAGTGACGGGCTAGCGGCTTCCTACAATGAGCAGTTCTTC; CDR3aa: CASSDGLAASYNEQFF
j_gene: TRBJ1-5; v_gene: TRBV30; abundance: .; d_gene: TRBD1; CDR3nt: TGTGCCTGGAGTGTAACAGGGGCCTTTAATCAGCCCCAGCATTTT; CDR3aa: CAWSVTGAFNQPQHF
j_gene: TRBJ2-3; v_gene: TRBV5-1; abundance: .; d_gene: TRBD2; CDR3nt: TGCGCCAGCAGCCCACTAGCGGGCGGCACAGATACGCAGTATTTT; CDR3aa: CASSPLAGGTDTQYF
j_gene: TRBJ1-2; v_gene: TRBV27; abundance: .; d_gene: .; CDR3nt: TGTGCCAGCAGGTTAGGGCCAGGGGATGGAGGCTACACCTTC; CDR3aa: CASRLGPGDGGYTF
j_gene: TRBJ2-7; v_gene: TRBV5-6; abundance: once; d_gene: .; CDR3nt: TGTGCCAGCAGCCCCCAAGGGGGGGCCTACGAGCAGTACTTC; CDR3aa: CASSPQGGAYEQYF
j_gene: TRBJ1-5; v_gene: TRBV30; abundance: .; d_gene: TRBD1; CDR3nt: TGTGCCTGGACTCCCCGGGACAGGGAACGGCGGGGCAATCAGCCCCAGCATTTT; CDR3aa: CAWTPRDRERRGNQPQHF
j_gene: TRBJ2-1; v_gene: TRBV5-4; abundance: .; d_gene: TRBD1; CDR3nt: TGTGCCAGCAGCCAGGGACAGGAAAATAACAATGAGCAGTTCTTC; CDR3aa: CASSQGQENNNEQFF
j_gene: TRBJ1-5; v_gene: TRBV30; abundance: .; d_gene: .; CDR3nt: TGTGCCTGGAGTGTATCCAGCGGGCAGCCCCAGCATTTT; CDR3aa: CAWSVSSGQPQHF
j_gene: TRBJ2-7; v_gene: TRBV5-1; abundance: .; d_gene: .; CDR3nt: TGCGCCAGCAGAACCGGGACAAGTACCTACGAGCAGTACTTC; CDR3aa: CASRTGTSTYEQYF
j_gene: TRBJ1-2; v_gene: TRBV27; abundance: .; d_gene: .; CDR3nt: TGTGCCAGCAGTTTAGCAGCTAACTATGGCTACACCTTC; CDR3aa: CASSLAANYGYTF
j_gene: TRBJ2-2; v_gene: TRBV30; abundance: .; d_gene: TRBD1; CDR3nt: TGTGCCTGGAGTCGAGAAGGGGACAGGGGTTGGACCGGGGAGCTGTTTTTT; CDR3aa: CAWSREGDRGWTGELFF
j_gene: TRBJ1-1; v_gene: TRBV7-9; abundance: .; d_gene: TRBD1; CDR3nt: TGTGCCAGCAGCTTAACAGGGGACACTGAAGCTTTCTTT; CDR3aa: CASSLTGDTEAFF
j_gene: TRBJ2-7; v_gene: TRBV7-9; abundance: .; d_gene: TRBD2; CDR3nt: TGTGCCAGCAGCTCGCGGGGGGCCGAGCAGTACTTC; CDR3aa: CASSSRGAEQYF
j_gene: TRBJ1-1; v_gene: TRBV28; abundance: .; d_gene: .; CDR3nt: TGTGCCAGCGCAAACGCAGGGGAAACTGAAGCTTTCTTT; CDR3aa: CASANAGETEAFF